One sample yielded the 2 T cell receptor beta chains listed below, sequenced in a study of PD-1 blockade in classical Hodgkin lymphoma. Time point in this sample: cycle 4 day 1 (C4D1), after less than 7 weeks of nivolumab. Brentuximab vedotin exposure varied among the patients, all of whom had relapsed after autologous stem cell transplantation. TCRdb's table, derived via immunoSEQ multiplex PCR, lists solely in-frame clones and lacks some. The sample has 100,000 or so clones, about 93% seen once. The sample consisted of peripheral blood mononuclear cells (PBMCs), taken before the fourth cycle of nivolumab. All receptors come from a human donor with classical Hodgkin lymphoma.

V is TRBV2 and J is TRBJ2-3, with D tentatively TRBD2 (6 bases). CDR3 length: 13 residues. CDR1 is SNHLY and CDR2 is FYNNEI in the germline V gene. V was cut by 9 bases and J by 4 bases, with 14 bases left in between. CDR3 bases: TGTGCCAGGGAGGGAAGGGTAGCAGATACGCAGTATTTT. This codes for CAREGRVADTQYF.

This chain links TRBV28 with TRBJ2-1; TRBD1 aligns across 10 bases. Per germline, CDR1 MDHEN and CDR2 SYDVKM. This CDR3 has 16 amino acids. V lost 5 bases to trimming and J lost 2 bases; unmatched junction nucleotides: 6. CDR3 nucleotides: TGTGCCAGCAGTCGTGCGACAGGGGGCCCCTACAATGAGCAGTTCTTC. Amino acid sequence: CASSRATGGPYNEQFF.